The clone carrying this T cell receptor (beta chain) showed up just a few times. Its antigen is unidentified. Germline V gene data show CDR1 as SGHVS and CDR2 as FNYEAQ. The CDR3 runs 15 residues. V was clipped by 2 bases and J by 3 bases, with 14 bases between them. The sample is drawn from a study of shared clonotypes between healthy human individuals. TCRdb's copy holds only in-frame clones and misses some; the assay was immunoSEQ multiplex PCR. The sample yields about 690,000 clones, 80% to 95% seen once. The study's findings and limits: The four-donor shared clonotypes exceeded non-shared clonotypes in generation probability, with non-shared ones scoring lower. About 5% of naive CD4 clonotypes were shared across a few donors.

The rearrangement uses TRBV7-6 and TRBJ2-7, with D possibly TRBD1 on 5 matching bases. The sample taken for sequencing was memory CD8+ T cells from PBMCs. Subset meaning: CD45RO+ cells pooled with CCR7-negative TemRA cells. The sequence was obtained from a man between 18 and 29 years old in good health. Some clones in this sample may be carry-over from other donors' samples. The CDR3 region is CASSLNYPGIYEQYF. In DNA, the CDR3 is TGTGCCAGCAGCTTAAATTATCCAGGGATCTACGAGCAGTACTTC.